These 31 T cell receptor beta chains share one sample of origin, sequenced in a study of blood T cell repertoires in COVID-19. Libraries were prepared by immunoSEQ multiplex PCR; TCRdb keeps only in-frame clonotypes and omits some of them. The repertoire consists of 340,000 or so clones, with around four fifths occurring once and the leading ten covering just under 3%. Sequencing was done on a sample of peripheral blood. The receptor source for this set is a man aged 30 to 45 with active or convalescent COVID-19.

The V and J genes are TRBV19 and TRBJ2-5, with D unclear. Trimming shortened V by 4 bases and J by 0 bases, and 6 bases separated the two germline ends. CDR3 size: 13 residues. Germline CDR1 is LNHDA and CDR2 is SQIVND (reference sequence). The CDR3 bases are TGTGCCAGTAGTACCCAGTACCAAGAGACCCAGTACTTC. It codes for CASSTQYQETQYF.

This chain joins TRBV14 and TRBJ1-2; tentatively, D is TRBD1 (6 bases). V lost 4 bases to trimming and J lost 1 base, with 16 bases between them. This CDR3 has 16 amino acids. Germline CDR1 is SGHDN and CDR2 is FVKESK. The CDR3: CASSPGQWRGNYGYTF. The CDR3 DNA reads as TGTGCCAGCAGCCCCGGACAGTGGAGAGGTAACTATGGCTACACCTTC.

This clone has only one observation. V is TRBV13 and J is TRBJ2-1; D is unresolved. The V end was cut by 0 bases, the J end by 1 base, with 7 bases between. Germline CDR1 is PRHDT and CDR2 is FYEKMQ (reference sequence). The CDR3 is made up of 15 amino acids. CDR3 protein: CASSLGRASYNEQFF. The DNA for the CDR3 is TGTGCCAGCAGCTTAGGTCGCGCTTCCTACAATGAGCAGTTCTTC.

The gene calls are TRBV3-1 (or the pseudogene TRBV3-2) and TRBJ1-2; TRBD1 matches 9 bases. Germline assignment: CDR1 LGHDT and CDR2 YNNKEL (reference sequence). The CDR3 loop spans 14 amino acids. The V gene end was trimmed by 2 bases and the J gene end by 7 bases; junction bases not matched to a gene: 5. CDR3 nucleotide sequence: TGTGCCAGCAGCCAATTCGCGACAGGGGGTGGCTACACCTTC. Translated, it gives CASSQFATGGGYTF.

This chain uses TRBV28 with TRBJ2-2; 8 nucleotides line up with TRBD2. The CDR3 length is 15 residues. V gave up 1 base and J gave up 6 bases; unmatched junction bases: 4. The germline gives CDR1 MDHEN, CDR2 SYDVKM. The CDR3 DNA sequence: TGTGCCAGCAGTTTATCCGGGGGGGCGCCCGGGGAGCTGTTTTTT. This translates into CASSLSGGAPGELFF.

This chain uses TRBV27 with TRBJ2-3; 7 bases line up with TRBD2. The CDR3 loop spans 16 amino acids. J was trimmed by 1 base and V by 1 base; bases with no gene match: 5. CDR1 and CDR2 (germline): MNHEY, SMNVEV (reference sequence). The chain's CDR3 is CASSLWWEGGTDTQYF. As DNA, the CDR3 is TGTGCCAGCAGTTTATGGTGGGAGGGTGGCACAGATACGCAGTATTTT.

This clone was picked up one time. The CDR3 region has the DNA TGTGCCAGTAGTCCGTGGACAGGGAACACTGAAGCTTTCTTT. This translates into CASSPWTGNTEAFF. V gene TRBV19 combines with J gene TRBJ1-1, with TRBD1 matching 7 bases. The germline CDR1 and CDR2 sequences are LNHDA and SQIVND (reference sequence). The CDR3 covers 14 residues. Trimming at V came to 5 bases and at J to 1 base, leaving 4 bases not matched to a gene. The variable domain in full, completed from reference TRBV19 and TRBJ1-1, reads DGGITQSPKYLFRKEGQNVTLSCEQNLNHDAMYWYRQDPGQGLRLIYYSQIVNDFQKGDIAEGYSVSREKKESFPLTVTSAQKNPTAFYLCASSPWTGNTEAFFGQGTRLTVV.

This clone has more than one count but fewer than ten. Here the CDR3 reads CASTKAGGQNQPQHF. The CDR3 coding sequence is TGTGCCAGCACCAAAGCAGGGGGACAGAATCAGCCCCAGCATTTT. The V call is TRBV6-6, the J call TRBJ1-5, with 7 bases fitting TRBD1. J lost 4 bases, V lost 7 bases, and 10 bases had no gene match. This CDR3 is built from 15 residues. Germline assignment: CDR1 MNHNY and CDR2 SVGAGI (reference sequence).

This chain links TRBV28 with TRBJ2-7; maybe TRBD1 (5 bases). This CDR3 has 15 residues. Trimming shortened V by 2 bases and J by 1 base, and 12 bases separated the two germline ends. Germline V gene sequence: CDR1 MDHEN, CDR2 SYDVKM. Here the CDR3 DNA reads TGTGCCAGCAGTTTAATAAGGGGCTCTTCCTACGAGCAGTACTTC. It specifies CASSLIRGSSYEQYF.

J is TRBJ1-4 and V is TRBV19; maybe TRBD1 (6 bases). There are 15 residues in the CDR3. The V end lost 4 bases, the J end lost 6 bases, and 15 bases lay between the germline ends. The germline V gene has CDR1 LNHDA and CDR2 SQIVND (reference sequence). The CDR3 loop is CASSSRQDGYEKLFF. The CDR3 DNA reads as TGTGCCAGTAGTAGTAGACAGGATGGTTATGAAAAACTGTTTTTT.

There are a few counts of this clone. The V and J genes are TRBV19 and TRBJ1-1; no clear D. The CDR3 contains 15 residues. Germline-derived CDR1 and CDR2 are LNHDA and SQIVND (reference sequence). V shed 2 bases and J shed 2 bases, with 12 bases lying between them. This chain's CDR3 is CASSIFDGVNTEAFF. The CDR3 DNA follows: TGTGCCAGTAGTATATTTGACGGAGTCAACACTGAAGCTTTCTTT.

The chain combines TRBV2 with TRBJ2-1; D is undetermined. The CDR3 is 12 amino acids. V was shortened by 5 bases and J by 6 bases, with 8 bases between the two germline ends. CDR1 is SNHLY, CDR2 FYNNEI, per germline. The CDR3 DNA is TGTGCCAGCAGTCCTCCGGGCAATGAGCAGTTCTTC. It yields the protein CASSPPGNEQFF.

The rearrangement uses TRBV30 and TRBJ1-1; no reliable D call. With 3 bases removed from V and 8 bases from J, the gap between germline ends came to 16 bases. The CDR3 consists of 13 residues. Germline CDR1 reads GTSNPN; CDR2 reads SVGIG (reference sequence). Here the CDR3 reads CAWSAYSSGEAFF. For the CDR3, the DNA is TGTGCCTGGAGCGCATATTCGAGCGGAGAAGCTTTCTTT.

The rearrangement links TRBV4-1 to TRBJ1-3; D remains unclear. Looked up from germline, CDR1 is MGHRA and CDR2 is YSYEKL. This CDR3 region has 17 residues. Trimming took 1 base from V and 4 from J, leaving 17 bases between them. CDR3 DNA sequence: TGCGCCAGCAGCCAAGTGGGTCGCGAGGTGTCGGGAAACACCATATATTTT. Encoded protein: CASSQVGREVSGNTIYF.

This clone was recorded only once. The V call is TRBV28, the J call TRBJ1-5; no firm D call. Germline CDR1 and CDR2: MDHEN and SYDVKM. V was clipped by 3 bases and J by 0 bases, with 9 bases between them. CDR3 length: 15 amino acids. The CDR3 DNA is TGTGCCAGCAGTTTGTATACCTATAGCAATCAGCCCCAGCATTTT. Translating it yields CASSLYTYSNQPQHF.

The V call is TRBV4-3, the J call TRBJ2-2, with 9 bases lining up with TRBD1. Germline V gene lookup returns CDR1 LGHNA and CDR2 YSLEER. J lost 5 bases, V lost 0 bases, and 10 bases had no gene match. The length of the CDR3 is 18 residues. DNA of the CDR3: TGCGCCAGCAGCCAAGAGGGCCCGGACAGGGGAGTTACCGGGGAGCTGTTTTTT. Protein product: CASSQEGPDRGVTGELFF.

Turning to this clone: The junction differs from germline at one of its ends, possibly a read error. This chain links TRBV10-3 with TRBJ1-1, with TRBD1 as a possible D gene (6 bases). There are 16 residues in the CDR3. The germline CDR1 and CDR2 sequences are ENHRY and SYGVKD. The CDR3 region has the DNA TGTGCCATCAGTGCCAGTGAACAGGGCTTGAACGCTGAAGCTTTCTTT. Its translation is CAISASEQGLNAEAFF.

The chain is built from TRBV9 and TRBJ2-1; 10 bases agree with TRBD2. The junction had 8 bases not matched to a gene; V was cut back by 4 bases and J by 7 bases. CDR3 length: 15 amino acids. CDR1 SGDLS and CDR2 YYNGEE come from the germline V gene. The CDR3 coding sequence is TGTGCCAGCAGCTTGCTAGCGGGAGTGGGGAATGAGCAGTTCTTC. It specifies CASSLLAGVGNEQFF.

This clone was picked up a small number of times. The CDR3 protein is CASSVGPGRGDPTATGELFF. For the CDR3, the DNA is TGTGCCAGCAGCGTAGGCCCCGGGCGGGGGGACCCCACAGCCACCGGGGAGCTGTTTTTT. The chain has TRBV9 and TRBJ2-2; TRBD2 aligns across 8 bases. The CDR3 totals 20 residues. J was trimmed by 4 bases and V by 0 bases; bases with no gene match: 17. From germline, CDR1 is SGDLS and CDR2 YYNGEE. The entire variable domain, with the rest obtained from reference TRBV9 and TRBJ2-2, is as follows: DSGVTQTPKHLITATGQRVTLRCSPRSGDLSVYWYQQSLDQGLQFLIQYYNGEERAKGNILERFSAQQFPDLHSELNLSSLELGDSALYFCASSVGPGRGDPTATGELFFGEGSRLTVL.

This chain links TRBV9 with TRBJ2-1, with 10 bases that match TRBD2. This CDR3 has 17 amino acids. Germline V gives CDR1 SGDLS, CDR2 YYNGEE. V trimming: 0 bases; J trimming: 3 bases; junction bases outside the gene matches: 6. CDR3: CASSVGLAGVGYNEQFF. The DNA of the CDR3 is TGTGCCAGCAGCGTAGGGCTAGCGGGAGTAGGCTACAATGAGCAGTTCTTC.

This clone occurred once. V gene TRBV6-5 combines with J gene TRBJ1-2; D perhaps matches TRBD1 (5 bases). Germline CDR1 reads MNHEY; CDR2 reads SVGAGI. The CDR3 has 14 amino acids. The V end was cut by 0 bases, the J end by 3 bases, with 8 bases between. CDR3 sequence reads: CASSYSPRDYGYTF. The CDR3 nucleotides read TGTGCCAGCAGTTACTCCCCCAGGGACTATGGCTACACCTTC.

V gene TRBV18 combines with J gene TRBJ1-3; D remains ambiguous. Germline V lookup: CDR1 KGHSH, CDR2 LQKENI. The CDR3 runs to 15 residues. Trimming shortened V by 0 bases and J by 2 bases, and 8 bases separated the two germline ends. In nucleotides, the CDR3 is TGTGCCAGCTCACCACCGAGTAGCGCTGGAAACACCATATATTTT. It yields the protein CASSPPSSAGNTIYF.

This clone was seen just once. This chain joins TRBV7-8 and TRBJ1-5; D is unclear. The germline gives CDR1 SGHVS, CDR2 FQNEAQ. V lost 5 bases and J 6 bases, leaving 23 bases between the germline ends. CDR3 length: 17 amino acids. The CDR3 nucleotides are TGTGCCAGCAGCCCAGAAGGCGGGGTCGGGATGGGTCAGCCCCAGCATTTT. Translated: CASSPEGGVGMGQPQHF.

The chain is built from TRBV7-2 and TRBJ2-5, with TRBD2 matching 14 bases. The CDR3 is made up of 16 amino acids. Germline lookup yields CDR1 SGHTA and CDR2 FQGNSA. The junction had 4 bases not matched to a gene; V was cut back by 5 bases and J by 2 bases. The CDR3 nucleotides are TGTGCCAGCAGCCAGACTAGCGGGGGGGCGCAAGAGACCCAGTACTTC. Its protein product is CASSQTSGGAQETQYF.

The chain combines TRBV6-4 with TRBJ2-1, with 12 positions matching TRBD2. V lost 4 bases, J lost 8 bases, and 6 bases stayed unmatched. In germline, CDR1 is MRHNA, CDR2 SNTAGT. This CDR3 is built from 15 residues. CDR3 sequence: CASSALAGGPDEQFF. The CDR3, as DNA: TGTGCCAGCAGTGCGCTAGCGGGGGGGCCCGATGAGCAGTTCTTC.

J is TRBJ1-1 and V is TRBV7-8; 12 bases match TRBD1. CDR3 length: 13 amino acids. The germline V gene encodes CDR1 SGHVS and CDR2 FQNEAQ. J was trimmed by 8 bases and V by 5 bases; bases with no gene match: 3. CDR3 region: CASSRGQGAEAFF. The CDR3 DNA reads as TGTGCCAGCAGCCGGGGACAGGGGGCCGAAGCTTTCTTT.

The CDR3 coding sequence is TGTGCCAGCAGTTCCGTCGGGGTCACCGGGGAGCTGTTTTTT. Translating gives CASSSVGVTGELFF. The chain joins TRBV7-3 to TRBJ2-2, with a weak D call TRBD2 (5 bases). The ends were cut back, 6 bases at V and 4 bases at J, with 12 bases in the middle. Per germline, CDR1 SGHTA and CDR2 FQGTGA. This CDR3 has 14 residues.

The J gene is TRBJ2-3, the V gene TRBV11-3; D perhaps matches TRBD1 (5 bases). The germline V gene encodes CDR1 SGHNT and CDR2 YENEEA. The CDR3 spans 13 residues. Between the trimmed V and J ends, which lost 5 bases and 5 bases, there was a span of 11 bases. The CDR3 sequence is CASSTMTVDTQYF. In nucleotides, the CDR3 is TGTGCCAGCAGCACTATGACAGTAGATACGCAGTATTTT. Complete variable domain (other parts from reference TRBV11-3 and TRBJ2-3): EAGVVQSPRYKIIEKKQPVAFWCNPISGHNTLYWYLQNLGQGPELLIRYENEEAVDDSQLPKDRFSAERLKGVDSTLKIQPAELGDSAVYLCASSTMTVDTQYFGPGTRLTVL.

The chain combines TRBV5-1 with TRBJ2-1, with 10 bases matching TRBD2. The CDR3 contains 14 residues. Germline loops: CDR1 SGHRS, CDR2 YFSETQ. V lost 4 bases to trimming and J lost 9 bases; unmatched junction nucleotides: 7. The DNA of the CDR3 is TGCGCCAGCAGCGGAAGCGGGGGGGCCGTTGAGCAGTTCTTC. Its translation: CASSGSGGAVEQFF.

This clone came up many times. V is TRBV7-9 and J is TRBJ1-5; TRBD1 agrees at 7 bases. Trimming removed 5 bases from V and 2 bases from J; junction bases left unmatched: 3. Looked up from germline, CDR1 is SEHNR and CDR2 is FQNEAQ (reference sequence). The CDR3 spans 14 residues. The CDR3 coding sequence is TGTGCCAGCAGCATAACAGGGGGCAATCAGCCCCAGCATTTT. As protein: CASSITGGNQPQHF.

The chain combines TRBV28 with TRBJ1-3; tentatively, D is TRBD1 (5 bases). The CDR3 is 16 residues long. Germline V gene data show CDR1 as MDHEN and CDR2 as SYDVKM. V was clipped by 3 bases and J by 0 bases, with 12 bases between them. CDR3 nucleotide sequence: TGTGCCAGCAGTTTGAATCGACAGATCTCTGGAAACACCATATATTTT. This sequence encodes CASSLNRQISGNTIYF.